The text below deals with one T cell receptor (beta chain). The antigen is not known. This record belongs to a study of shared clonotypes between healthy human individuals. The study's findings and limits: Clonotype sharing across donors was expected to vary with sequencing depth.

Per the germline V gene, CDR1 is SGHRS and CDR2 is YFSETQ. V was pared by 4 bases and J by 4 bases, with 17 bases between. This CDR3 region has 15 residues. Using immunoSEQ multiplex PCR, the repertoire was profiled, and TCRdb retains in-frame clones only, with some absent. The sample records about 2 million clones, 85% to 95% being singletons. Donors, healthy HIV-negative adults, lacked recent acute infections or vaccinations. There were only Caucasian adults among the donors, and all lived in Nashville, Tennessee. The receptor's source is a man aged 18 to 30 in good health. The chain has TRBV5-1 and TRBJ1-1; D ambiguous. The sample comprised naive CD4+ T cells sorted from blood. Stated subset: CD45RA+ positively selected. Written as DNA, the CDR3 is TGCGCCAGCAGCCCCCGGCCGGGATGGGGCACTGAAGCTTTCTTT. This codes for CASSPRPGWGTEAFF.